Below, 5 T cell receptor beta chains from the same sample are listed, as sequenced in a study of PD-1 blockade in mismatch repair-deficient tumors. Generated by immunoSEQ multiplex PCR, the TCRdb table keeps only in-frame clones and is missing some. The table lists 800 to 1,100 clones, around 78% of them singletons. Time point noted: archival surgical resection tumor tissue. Material: primary tumor tissue, obtained from a patient treated with pembrolizumab. The receptors shown here come from an adult with mismatch repair-deficient cancer.

This clone was counted a few times. J is TRBJ2-1 and V is TRBV6-6, with a tentative D call TRBD1 (6 bases). Trimming pared 0 bases from V and 14 bases from J, leaving 14 bases between. Germline assignment: CDR1 MNHNY and CDR2 SVGAGI (reference sequence). The CDR3 is made up of 13 amino acids. The CDR3 sequence is CASSYSDDRGKFF. As DNA, the CDR3 is TGTGCCAGCAGTTACTCGGACGATAGGGGGAAGTTCTTC.

V gene TRBV11-2 combines with J gene TRBJ1-2, with D possibly being TRBD1 (5 bases). V was cut by 5 bases and J by 4 bases, with 17 bases left in between. This CDR3 spans 15 amino acids. Per germline, CDR1 SGHAT and CDR2 FQNNGV. CDR3 sequence reads: CASSPGGGLSYGYTF. CDR3 sequence (DNA): TGTGCCAGCAGCCCCGGGGGAGGGCTTTCCTATGGCTACACCTTC.

The rearrangement joins TRBV6-1 to TRBJ1-4; D perhaps matches TRBD1 (5 bases). The CDR3 extends over 15 amino acids. The V end lost 5 bases, the J end lost 3 bases, and 13 bases lay between the germline ends. Germline loops: CDR1 MNHNS, CDR2 SASEGT. The CDR3 DNA is TGTGCCAGCAGTAGGGTGGGGCTAGCTAATGAAAAACTGTTTTTT. Its translation: CASSRVGLANEKLFF.

The rearrangement uses TRBV29-1 and TRBJ1-1; no clear D. The V gene lost 3 bases and the J gene lost 0 bases, with 8 bases spanning the gap. Germline loops: CDR1 SQVTM, CDR2 ANQGSEA. The CDR3 has 13 residues. The DNA of the CDR3 is TGCAGCGTTGATAAACGGATGAACACTGAAGCTTTCTTT. Amino acids: CSVDKRMNTEAFF.

The rearrangement uses TRBV5-4 and TRBJ2-5; possibly TRBD2 for D (5 bases). Germline V gene data show CDR1 as SGHNT and CDR2 as YYREEE (reference sequence). CDR3 size: 15 residues. The ends were cut back, 0 bases at V and 5 bases at J, with 14 bases in the middle. CDR3 coding DNA: TGTGCCAGCAGCTTGGTGTCAGAGGGCGGGGAGACCCAGTACTTC. Translated: CASSLVSEGGETQYF.